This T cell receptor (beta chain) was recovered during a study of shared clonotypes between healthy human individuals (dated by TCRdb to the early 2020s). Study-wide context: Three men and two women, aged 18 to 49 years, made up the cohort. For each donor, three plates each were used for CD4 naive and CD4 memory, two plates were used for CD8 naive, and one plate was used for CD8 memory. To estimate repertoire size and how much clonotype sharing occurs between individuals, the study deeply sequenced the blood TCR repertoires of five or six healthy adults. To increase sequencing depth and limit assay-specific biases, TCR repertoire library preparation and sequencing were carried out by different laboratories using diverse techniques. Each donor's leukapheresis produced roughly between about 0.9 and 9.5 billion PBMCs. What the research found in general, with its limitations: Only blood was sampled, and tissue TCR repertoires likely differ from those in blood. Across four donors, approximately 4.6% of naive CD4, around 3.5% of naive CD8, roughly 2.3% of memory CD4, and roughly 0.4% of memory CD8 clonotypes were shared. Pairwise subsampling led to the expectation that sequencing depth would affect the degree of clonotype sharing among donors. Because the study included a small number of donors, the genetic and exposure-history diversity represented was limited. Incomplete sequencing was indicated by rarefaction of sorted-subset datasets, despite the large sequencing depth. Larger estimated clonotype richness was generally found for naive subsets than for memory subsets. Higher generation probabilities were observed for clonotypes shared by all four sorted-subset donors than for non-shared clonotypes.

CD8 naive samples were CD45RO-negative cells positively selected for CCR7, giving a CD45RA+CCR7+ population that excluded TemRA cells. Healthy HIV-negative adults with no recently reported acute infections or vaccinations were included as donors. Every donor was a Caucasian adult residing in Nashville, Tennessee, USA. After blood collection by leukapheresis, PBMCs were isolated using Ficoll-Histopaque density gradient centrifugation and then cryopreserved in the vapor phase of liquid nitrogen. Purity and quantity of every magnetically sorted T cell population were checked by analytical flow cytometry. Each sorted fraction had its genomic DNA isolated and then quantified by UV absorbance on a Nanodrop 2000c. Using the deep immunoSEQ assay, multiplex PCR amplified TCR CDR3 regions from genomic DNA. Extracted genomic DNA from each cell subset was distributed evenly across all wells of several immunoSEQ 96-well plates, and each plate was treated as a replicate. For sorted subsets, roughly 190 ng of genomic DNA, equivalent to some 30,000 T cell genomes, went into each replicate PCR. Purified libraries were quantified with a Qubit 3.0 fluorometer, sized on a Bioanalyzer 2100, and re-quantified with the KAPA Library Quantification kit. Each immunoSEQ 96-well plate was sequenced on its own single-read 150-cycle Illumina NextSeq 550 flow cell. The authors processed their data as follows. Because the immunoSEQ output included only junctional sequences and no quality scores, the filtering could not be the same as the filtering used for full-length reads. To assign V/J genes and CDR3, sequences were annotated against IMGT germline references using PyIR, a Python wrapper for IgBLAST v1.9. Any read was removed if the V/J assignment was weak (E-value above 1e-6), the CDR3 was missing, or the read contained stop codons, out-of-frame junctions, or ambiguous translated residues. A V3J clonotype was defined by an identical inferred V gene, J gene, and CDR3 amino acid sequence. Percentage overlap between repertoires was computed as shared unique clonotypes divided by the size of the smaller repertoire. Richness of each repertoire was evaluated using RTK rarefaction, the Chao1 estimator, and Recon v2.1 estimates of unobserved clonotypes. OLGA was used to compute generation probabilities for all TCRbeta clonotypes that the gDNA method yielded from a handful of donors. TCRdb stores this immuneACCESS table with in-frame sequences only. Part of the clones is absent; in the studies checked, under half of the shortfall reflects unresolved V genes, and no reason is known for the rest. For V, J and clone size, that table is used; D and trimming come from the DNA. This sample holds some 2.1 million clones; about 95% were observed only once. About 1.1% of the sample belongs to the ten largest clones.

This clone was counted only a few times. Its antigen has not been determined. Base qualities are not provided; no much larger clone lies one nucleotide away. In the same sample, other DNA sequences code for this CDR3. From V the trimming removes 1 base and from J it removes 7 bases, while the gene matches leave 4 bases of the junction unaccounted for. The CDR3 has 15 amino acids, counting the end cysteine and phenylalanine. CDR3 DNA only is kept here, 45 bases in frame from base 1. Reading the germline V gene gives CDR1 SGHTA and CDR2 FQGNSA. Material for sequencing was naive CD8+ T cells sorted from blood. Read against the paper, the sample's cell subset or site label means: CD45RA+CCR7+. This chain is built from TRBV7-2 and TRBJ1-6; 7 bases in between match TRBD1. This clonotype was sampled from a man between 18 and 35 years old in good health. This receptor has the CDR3 CASSLVGGGNSPLHF. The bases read TGTGCCAGCAGCTTAGTGGGAGGGGGCAATTCACCCCTCCACTTT.